This is a list of T cell receptor beta chains from one sample in a study of cytomegalovirus exposure and HLA in healthy donors. The method was immunoSEQ multiplex PCR; TCRdb's version includes in-frame clones alone and lacks a portion of them. The repertoire has approximately 190,000 clones, more than 75% of them found once; the top ten carry approximately 3.6%. Sequenced input: PBMCs. These receptors all come from a man aged 40-50 years in good health and CMV-seropositive. Both conserved end residues are part of each CDR3. A D gene is named only where the DNA matches it firmly. For some rows the clone size is stated as once, few or many, or as a class when expanded; others skip it.

D: TRBD1
J: TRBJ1-1
length: 13
size: .
V: TRBV9
CDR3: CASSIDRGTEAFF
DNA: TGTGCCAGCAGCATCGACAGGGGCACTGAAGCTTTCTTT

D: TRBD1
J: TRBJ1-2
length: 15
size: .
V: TRBV6-1
CDR3: CASSEGTGGADGYTF
DNA: TGTGCCAGCAGTGAGGGGACAGGGGGCGCGGATGGCTACACCTTC

D: TRBD1
J: TRBJ2-3
length: 14
size: .
V: TRBV6-6
CDR3: CASIKGQTTDTQYF
DNA: TGTGCCAGCATCAAGGGACAGACTACAGATACGCAGTATTTT

D: TRBD1
J: TRBJ2-2
length: 17
size: .
V: TRBV2
CDR3: CASSALGTGSNTGELFF
DNA: TGTGCCAGCAGTGCACTAGGGACAGGTTCGAACACCGGGGAGCTGTTTTTT

D: .
J: TRBJ2-7
length: 14
size: .
V: TRBV2
CDR3: CASSAREQGGEQYF
DNA: TGTGCCAGCAGTGCGCGGGAACAGGGGGGGGAGCAGTACTTC

D: TRBD1
J: TRBJ2-7
length: 15
size: .
V: TRBV10-3
CDR3: CAVKYSRDRGYEQYF
DNA: TGTGCCGTGAAGTATAGCCGGGACAGGGGGTACGAGCAGTACTTC

D: TRBD2
J: TRBJ2-1
length: 15
size: .
V: TRBV7-3
CDR3: CASSPPSGGNNEQFF
DNA: TGTGCCAGCAGCCCCCCCAGCGGGGGTAACAATGAGCAGTTCTTC

D: .
J: TRBJ1-2
length: 13
size: .
V: TRBV19
CDR3: CARDLKEGYGYTF
DNA: TGTGCCAGGGATTTGAAAGAGGGCTATGGCTACACCTTC

D: TRBD1
J: TRBJ1-4
length: 16
size: few
V: TRBV25-1
CDR3: CASSATRQGGNEKLFF
DNA: TGTGCCAGCAGTGCGACCCGACAGGGGGGTAATGAAAAACTGTTTTTT

D: TRBD1
J: TRBJ2-7
length: 13
size: .
V: TRBV6-5
CDR3: CASRRDRTYEQYF
DNA: TGTGCCAGCAGGCGGGACAGGACCTACGAGCAGTACTTC

D: TRBD1
J: TRBJ2-7
length: 15
size: .
V: TRBV28
CDR3: CASSYPDRGGLEQYF
DNA: TGTGCCAGCAGTTACCCGGACAGGGGGGGGCTCGAGCAGTACTTC

D: .
J: TRBJ2-7
length: 15
size: .
V: TRBV6-5
CDR3: CASSQQASATYEQYF
DNA: TGTGCCAGCAGCCAACAGGCTTCCGCAACCTACGAGCAGTACTTC

D: .
J: TRBJ2-3
length: 14
size: once
V: TRBV7-3
CDR3: CASSTGQSEDTQYF
DNA: TGTGCCAGCAGCACCGGACAGTCTGAAGATACGCAGTATTTT

D: .
J: TRBJ2-7
length: 14
size: .
V: TRBV6-5
CDR3: CASSSGTLVYEQYF
DNA: TGTGCCAGCAGTTCCGGGACATTAGTGTACGAGCAGTACTTC

D: .
J: TRBJ2-1
length: 14
size: .
V: TRBV4-3
CDR3: CASSPGSSYNEQFF
DNA: TGCGCCAGCAGCCCGGGAAGCTCCTACAATGAGCAGTTCTTC

D: TRBD1
J: TRBJ1-4
length: 15
size: .
V: TRBV19
CDR3: CASKLQGAPNEKLFF
DNA: TGTGCCAGTAAACTTCAGGGGGCACCTAATGAAAAACTGTTTTTT